This T cell receptor beta chain is drawn from a study of blood T cell repertoires in COVID-19. Study-level information: Acute and convalescent COVID-19 specimens originated in the United States, Italy and Spain. PBMCs, B-cell-depleted T cells, or T cells were the source of the cDNA or gDNA that made up the material.

As handled by the study authors: Amplifying reference gene primers gave estimates of nucleated cell counts. Data came from immunoSEQ multiplex PCR; TCRdb stores just in-frame clones and leaves some out. That table gives V, J and clone size, and the DNA gave D and trimming. The sample contains roughly 250,000 clones, approximately 85% of which appear only once. Germline-derived CDR1 and CDR2 are SGHTS and YDEGEE. The V gene lost 1 base and the J gene lost 0 bases, with 10 bases spanning the gap. CDR3 length: 15 residues. The V gene is TRBV5-8, the J gene TRBJ1-1; D remains ambiguous. This receptor was taken from a man aged 35-49 years with acute or convalescent COVID-19. The sequencing input was peripheral blood. The CDR3 here is CASSLQALLNTEAFF. CDR3 coding DNA: TGTGCCAGCAGCTTGCAGGCCCTATTGAACACTGAAGCTTTCTTT.